Listed here are 29 T cell receptor beta chains from one sample, sequenced in a study of T cells after yellow fever vaccination. MiXCR, applied by TCRdb to the 5' RACE reads, yields one record per CDR3 protein. The repertoire holds around 550,000 distinct CDR3 sequences, with roughly 19% as singletons. Specimen: PBMCs, collected 15 days after the yellow fever booster vaccination. These receptors originate from a young man who received the YFV17D yellow fever vaccine.

V usage is TRBV29-1 and J usage is TRBJ1-2; D call uncertain. Germline V gene data show CDR1 as SQVTM and CDR2 as ANQGSEA. V was shortened by 6 bases and J by 0 bases, with 11 bases between the two germline ends. The CDR3 is 13 amino acids. The CDR3 DNA is TGCAGCGTGGAGACGGTTCCTAACTATGGCTACACCTTC. Its translation: CSVETVPNYGYTF. Variable domain in full (rest from reference TRBV29-1 and TRBJ1-2): SAVISQKPSRDICQRGTSLTIQCQVDSQVTMMFWYRQQPGQSLTLIATANQGSEATYESGFVIDKFPISRPNLTFSTLTVSNMSPEDSSIYLCSVETVPNYGYTFGSGTRLTVV.

This chain's CDR3 is CASSLMGTSGINEQFF. CDR3 DNA: TGTGCCAGCAGCTTAATGGGGACTAGCGGGATAAATGAGCAGTTCTTC. The V and J genes are TRBV7-3 and TRBJ2-1; 13 nucleotides line up with TRBD2. The CDR3 has 16 residues. The trim removed 1 base at V and 7 bases at J, leaving 4 bases unmatched. CDR1 and CDR2 from the germline V gene are SGHTA and FQGTGA. The whole variable domain, filled in from reference TRBV7-3 and TRBJ2-1, reads GAGVSQTPSNKVTEKGKYVELRCDPISGHTALYWYRQSLGQGPEFLIYFQGTGAADDSGLPNDRFFAVRPEGSVSTLKIQRTERGDSAVYLCASSLMGTSGINEQFFGPGTRLTVL.

This clonotype was picked up a small number of times. The V call is TRBV11-2, the J call TRBJ2-7, with a possible D match to TRBD1 (6 bases). The V gene's germline CDR1 is SGHAT and CDR2 FQNNGV. CDR3 length equals 16 residues. V lost 5 bases, J lost 1 base, and 18 bases lay in between. The CDR3 here is CASSPTQGVGSYEQYF. The CDR3 DNA sequence: TGTGCCAGCAGCCCCACACAGGGCGTCGGGTCCTACGAGCAGTACTTC.

The J gene is TRBJ2-7, the V gene TRBV29-1, with a tentative D call TRBD2 (6 bases). Looked up from germline, CDR1 is SQVTM and CDR2 is ANQGSEA. The CDR3 extends over 11 amino acids. V was cut by 7 bases and J by 4 bases, with 11 bases left in between. The CDR3 sequence is CSATGTYEQYF. The CDR3 coding sequence is TGCAGCGCCACCGGGACTTACGAGCAGTACTTC.

The V and J genes are TRBV2 and TRBJ2-7; 8 nucleotides align to TRBD1. CDR3 length: 13 amino acids. Trimming took 11 bases from V and 3 from J; bases not matched to a gene: 9. The germline V gene has CDR1 SNHLY and CDR2 FYNNEI. CDR3 bases: TGTGCCGGAACACTCGACAGGGGCTACGAGCAGTACTTC. Its protein is CAGTLDRGYEQYF. The whole variable domain, remainder taken from reference TRBV2 and TRBJ2-7, is EPEVTQTPSHQVTQMGQEVILRCVPISNHLYFYWYRQILGQKVEFLVSFYNNEISEKSEIFDDQFSVERPDGSNFTLKIRSTKLEDSAMYFCAGTLDRGYEQYFGPGTRLTVT.

This clonotype was detected only a few times. The chain uses TRBV5-1 and TRBJ2-3; perhaps TRBD1 as D (5 bases). CDR1 and CDR2 from the germline V gene are SGHRS and YFSETQ. This CDR3 contains 14 residues. V gave up 4 bases and J gave up 5 bases, with 14 bases separating them. CDR3 sequence: CASSAIVRGDTQYF. The DNA of the CDR3 is TGCGCCAGCAGCGCTATCGTTAGGGGAGATACGCAGTATTTT.

The chain is built from TRBV20-1 and TRBJ2-5, with 7 bases aligning to TRBD2. Germline loops: CDR1 DFQATT, CDR2 SNEGSKA (reference sequence). The CDR3 totals 14 residues. V trimming: 3 bases; J trimming: 4 bases; junction bases outside the gene matches: 8. CDR3: CSARGGRALETQYF. In DNA form, the CDR3 reads TGCAGTGCTAGGGGGGGGAGGGCCTTAGAGACCCAGTACTTC.

The chain employs TRBV6-2 or TRBV6-3 and TRBJ2-7, with no clear D. Trimming took 4 bases from V and 0 from J, leaving 13 bases between them. CDR3 length: 15 residues. Germline V lookup: CDR1 MNHEY, CDR2 SVGEGT. CDR3 amino acids: CASSFSRSSSYEQYF. The CDR3 DNA follows: TGTGCCAGCAGTTTTTCCCGATCCTCCTCCTACGAGCAGTACTTC.

This clonotype occurred a few times. The DNA of the CDR3 is TGTGCCAGCAGCCCAGGGGGGCGGGACACAGATACGCAGTATTTT. This gives the protein CASSPGGRDTDTQYF. The chain recombines TRBV7-2 with TRBJ2-3; D is perhaps TRBD1 (7 bases). V lost 5 bases and J lost 2, with 14 bases in between. CDR3 length: 15 amino acids. Germline CDR1 SGHTA, CDR2 FQGNSA.

In DNA form, the CDR3 reads TGTGCCAGCAGCAGCGGGAGGGGGGGAGATACGCAGTATTTT. Its translation: CASSSGRGGDTQYF. This rearrangement joins TRBV28 to TRBJ2-3, with 10 bases matching TRBD2. Germline V lookup: CDR1 MDHEN, CDR2 SYDVKM. V shed 6 bases, J shed 5 bases, and the junction held 5 bases outside the gene matches. The CDR3 has 14 amino acids.

The chain links TRBV18 to TRBJ2-3; 9 positions match TRBD2. The CDR3 extends over 15 amino acids. CDR1 is KGHSH and CDR2 is LQKENI in the germline V gene. V lost 2 bases, J lost 3 bases, and 3 bases stayed unmatched. CDR3 sequence (DNA): TGTGCCAGCTCACCAGAGCGGGAGGTGACAGATACGCAGTATTTT. Protein sequence: CASSPEREVTDTQYF. The full variable domain, its missing parts supplied by reference TRBV18 and TRBJ2-3, is NAGVMQNPRHLVRRRGQEARLRCSPMKGHSHVYWYRQLPEEGLKFMVYLQKENIIDESGMPKERFSAEFPKEGPSILRIQQVVRGDSAAYFCASSPEREVTDTQYFGPGTRLTVL.

The rearrangement joins TRBV29-1 to TRBJ2-7, with 7 bases aligning to TRBD1. Germline CDR1 SQVTM, CDR2 ANQGSEA. The CDR3 runs 12 residues. Losses at the gene ends were 6 bases for V and 4 bases for J; bases not matched to a gene: 6. The CDR3 bases are TGCAGCGTCCGGGACAGCCCTTACGAGCAGTACTTC. Its translation: CSVRDSPYEQYF.

This chain links TRBV3-1 with TRBJ2-4, with 10 nucleotides matching TRBD2. CDR3 length equals 14 residues. Trimming removed 3 bases from V and 6 bases from J; junction bases left unmatched: 2. CDR1 is LGHDT and CDR2 is YNNKEL in the germline V gene (reference sequence). CDR3 amino acids: CASSQIAGGNIQYF. CDR3 in DNA: TGTGCCAGCAGCCAGATAGCGGGAGGAAACATTCAGTACTTC.

This clonotype occurred a few times. The CDR3: CASSLPGQSSYEQYF. For the CDR3, the DNA is TGCGCCAGCAGCCTTCCGGGACAGAGCTCCTACGAGCAGTACTTC. The chain couples TRBV5-1 to TRBJ2-7; TRBD1 agrees at 7 bases. There are 15 residues in the CDR3. With V trimmed by 4 bases and J by 0 bases, 7 bases remained unmatched. In germline, CDR1 is SGHRS, CDR2 YFSETQ. Looking up the rest from reference TRBV5-1 and TRBJ2-7 gives the full variable domain: KAGVTQTPRYLIKTRGQQVTLSCSPISGHRSVSWYQQTPGQGLQFLFEYFSETQRNKGNFPGRFSGRQFSNSRSEMNVSTLELGDSALYLCASSLPGQSSYEQYFGPGTRLTVT.

The gene calls are TRBV4-1 and TRBJ2-7; D gene uncertain. Looked up from germline, CDR1 is MGHRA and CDR2 is YSYEKL. V lost 2 bases to trimming and J lost 4 bases, with 15 bases between them. This CDR3 has 15 amino acids. This CDR3 is CASSQTGKLGYEQYF. CDR3 in DNA: TGCGCCAGCAGCCAAACTGGGAAACTGGGATACGAGCAGTACTTC.

This clonotype was seen a handful of times. V usage is TRBV7-2 and J usage is TRBJ1-5; D uncertain. Per the germline V gene, CDR1 is SGHTA and CDR2 is FQGNSA. V dropped 5 bases and J dropped 6 bases, with 14 bases sitting between them. The CDR3 is 14 residues long. The DNA for the CDR3 is TGTGCCAGCAGCACGCGACAAGGTAGTCAGCCCCAGCATTTT. It encodes CASSTRQGSQPQHF.

V gene TRBV4-2 combines with J gene TRBJ2-3; TRBD2 is a possible D gene (6 bases). The CDR3 covers 15 residues. The V gene's germline CDR1 is LGHNA and CDR2 YNFKEQ. The V gene lost 0 bases and the J gene lost 0 bases, with 7 bases spanning the gap. The CDR3 region has the DNA TGTGCCAGCAGCCAAGATGGGACTAGCACAGATACGCAGTATTTT. Its protein is CASSQDGTSTDTQYF.

V and J are TRBV5-8 and TRBJ2-5, with a weak D call TRBD1 (5 bases). The V and J ends lost 4 bases and 4 bases respectively, with 14 bases between them. This CDR3 comprises 14 residues. Germline V CDR1 and CDR2: SGHTS, YDEGEE. In DNA form, the CDR3 reads TGTGCCAGCAGCCGGGTAAGGGGTCTAGAGACCCAGTACTTC. Translation: CASSRVRGLETQYF.

The chain links TRBV12-3 or TRBV12-4 to TRBJ2-1; possible D gene TRBD1, 5 bases. This CDR3 is built from 12 residues. V was cut by 6 bases and J by 8 bases, with 11 bases left in between. CDR3 residues: CASSRTTYEQFF. Written as DNA, the CDR3 is TGTGCCAGCAGCCGGACAACTTATGAGCAGTTCTTC.

CDR3 coding DNA: TGCAGTGCGGGCGACCACCCCACAGATACGCAGTATTTT. This gives the protein CSAGDHPTDTQYF. The V call is TRBV20-1, the J call TRBJ2-3; D gene unclear. The germline V gene has CDR1 DFQATT and CDR2 SNEGSKA (reference sequence). The CDR3 runs to 13 residues. Trimming cost V 6 bases and J 2 bases, with 12 bases left between them.

This clonotype came up many times. The chain employs TRBV7-9 and TRBJ2-1; 7 nucleotides line up with TRBD2. This CDR3 region has 17 residues. V lost 1 base and J lost 8; bases outside the gene matches: 14. Germline values: CDR1 SEHNR, CDR2 FQNEAQ (reference sequence). The CDR3: CASSLGRLGGRSDEQFF. As DNA, the CDR3 is TGTGCCAGCAGCTTAGGGCGCCTCGGCGGGAGATCTGATGAGCAGTTCTTC.

The chain employs TRBV20-1 and TRBJ2-1; D may be TRBD2 (6 bases). The V end was cut by 5 bases, the J end by 6 bases, with 14 bases between. The CDR3 is 13 amino acids. Germline CDR1 DFQATT, CDR2 SNEGSKA (reference sequence). The CDR3 region has the DNA TGCAGTGCTGTATCGACTAGTCGCAATGAGCAGTTCTTC. This gives the protein CSAVSTSRNEQFF.

The V gene is TRBV20-1, the J gene TRBJ2-3, with D perhaps being TRBD1 or TRBD2 (6 bases each). Trimming took 6 bases from V and 0 from J, leaving 16 bases between them. Germline V gives CDR1 DFQATT, CDR2 SNEGSKA (reference sequence). The CDR3 is 15 residues long. The CDR3 nucleotides read TGCAGTGCCGAAGGTCGGGGGCCCAGCACAGATACGCAGTATTTT. Translation: CSAEGRGPSTDTQYF.

V gene TRBV7-2 combines with J gene TRBJ2-7; possible D gene TRBD1, 6 bases. Germline V CDR1 and CDR2: SGHTA, FQGNSA. The V end was cut by 4 bases, the J end by 0 bases, with 13 bases between. This CDR3 is 15 amino acids long. Here the CDR3 reads CASSSDPGHSYEQYF. The CDR3 bases are TGTGCCAGCAGCTCGGACCCGGGACACTCCTACGAGCAGTACTTC. The variable domain in full, completed from reference TRBV7-2 and TRBJ2-7, reads GAGVSQSPSNKVTEKGKDVELRCDPISGHTALYWYRQSLGQGLEFLIYFQGNSAPDKSGLPSDRFSAERTGGSVSTLTIQRTQQEDSAVYLCASSSDPGHSYEQYFGPGTRLTVT.

This clonotype was seen only a few times. V is TRBV10-3 and J is TRBJ2-7; D could derive from TRBD1 or TRBD2 (5 bases each). From germline, CDR1 is ENHRY and CDR2 SYGVKD. The germline V and J ends were trimmed by 5 bases and 0 bases, with 11 bases remaining between them. This CDR3 has 14 residues. The CDR3 reads CAISRSGTSYEQYF. The CDR3 nucleotides read TGTGCCATCAGTCGATCCGGGACCTCCTACGAGCAGTACTTC.

This chain links TRBV20-1 with TRBJ1-3, with 7 positions matching TRBD1. V was clipped by 3 bases and J by 0 bases; unmatched bases: 2. The CDR3 runs to 14 residues. Per the germline V gene, CDR1 is DFQATT and CDR2 is SNEGSKA (reference sequence). CDR3 sequence (DNA): TGCAGTGCTAGTCAGGGGGGCTCTGGAAACACCATATATTTT. Protein sequence: CSASQGGSGNTIYF.

This clonotype was found a few times. CDR3 loop: CASSETGTDTQYF. CDR3 DNA sequence: TGTGCCAGCAGTGAGACAGGCACAGATACGCAGTATTTT. The gene calls are TRBV12-3 or TRBV12-4 and TRBJ2-3; TRBD1 might be the D (5 bases). Trimming removed 5 bases from V and 1 base from J, with 7 bases in between. The CDR3 is 13 amino acids.

This chain connects TRBV5-1 to TRBJ2-3; 7 bases are shared with TRBD2. The V and J ends lost 4 bases and 4 bases, in that order; junction bases with no gene match: 6. Germline lookup yields CDR1 SGHRS and CDR2 YFSETQ. The CDR3 runs to 14 residues. CDR3 DNA: TGCGCCAGCAGCCCCGGGACTAATTCAGATACGCAGTATTTT. Translated, it gives CASSPGTNSDTQYF.

This clonotype has only a few counts. The chain employs TRBV7-3 and TRBJ2-5, with a weak D call TRBD1 (6 bases). V dropped 0 bases and J dropped 5 bases, with 10 bases sitting between them. This CDR3 is built from 14 residues. The germline gives CDR1 SGHTA, CDR2 FQGTGA. The CDR3 region has the DNA TGTGCCAGCAGCTTAACCAGGGGCGCTGAGACCCAGTACTTC. Its translation is CASSLTRGAETQYF.